The subject of this entry is one TCR beta chain. Its specificity is not known. This record comes from a study of shared clonotypes between healthy human individuals. The repertoire was sequenced with immunoSEQ multiplex PCR; TCRdb's copy has only in-frame clones and lacks some. The sample includes 1.4 million or so clones, approximately 98.5% of them seen just once. The study, taken as a whole, reports: Unshared clonotypes carried lower generation probabilities than those common to all four donors. What naive subsets generally showed was a larger estimated richness than memory subsets showed.

Germline V CDR1 and CDR2: SQVTM, ANQGSEA. The CDR3 runs to 16 residues. V gave up 4 bases and J gave up 7 bases; unmatched junction bases: 18. The donor population consisted of healthy HIV-negative adults with no recent acute infections or vaccinations. Splitting of CD4+ cells produced CD45RA+ naive and CD45RA-negative memory subsets. Sequences were obtained from naive CD4+ T cells sorted from blood. The subset denotes: CD45RA+ positively selected. This clonotype originated in a man aged 25 to 40 in good health. This chain uses TRBV29-1 with TRBJ2-7; 8 positions agree with TRBD1. In DNA form, the CDR3 reads TGCAGCGTTGTACCGTCTACCGGGACAGGAGCTGGGGAGCAGTACTTC. Amino acids: CSVVPSTGTGAGEQYF.